The 22 T cell receptor beta chains below were found in one sample sequenced in a study of vaccination effects on CD4 cells after COVID-19. Data came from immunoSEQ multiplex PCR; TCRdb stores just in-frame clones and leaves some out. The sample shows tens of thousands of clones, around 80% of them seen only once. These TCRs are of unknown antigen specificity. Antigen-specific CD4+ T cells were first expanded with viral peptide pools by the ViraFEST assay and only then sequenced. Cells that had been cultured for 9 to 10 days were the source of isolated CD4+ T cells. Here the sequenced sample was CD4+ T cells from PBMCs cultured with HCoV-229E spike peptides, taken before COVID-19 vaccination. The source of these receptors is a human donor who received a COVID-19 vaccine.

The V and J genes are TRBV6-5 and TRBJ1-2; D gene ambiguous. Germline V lookup: CDR1 MNHEY, CDR2 SVGAGI. V was cut by 4 bases and J by 0 bases, with 12 bases left in between. This CDR3 comprises 15 residues. The CDR3 nucleotides read TGTGCCAGCAGTTCCCCCGACCGAGCTAACTATGGCTACACCTTC. Translation: CASSSPDRANYGYTF.

V and J are TRBV7-8 and TRBJ1-5; D unclear. The CDR3 runs to 14 residues. V was pared by 5 bases and J by 4 bases, with 12 bases between. Germline V gives CDR1 SGHVS, CDR2 FQNEAQ. The CDR3 region has the DNA TGTGCCAGCAGCCCAGGACGGGGAAATCAGCCCCAGCATTTT. Its translation is CASSPGRGNQPQHF.

V and J are TRBV7-9 and TRBJ1-2; 8 nucleotides align to TRBD1. V lost 2 bases and J lost 3; bases outside the gene matches: 5. The CDR3 runs 15 residues. Germline lookup yields CDR1 SEHNR and CDR2 FQNEAQ (reference sequence). The CDR3 is CASSLNRGSDYGYTF. CDR3 in DNA: TGTGCCAGCAGCTTAAACAGGGGGTCGGACTATGGCTACACCTTC.

The rearrangement links TRBV10-3 to TRBJ1-3; 9 bases map to TRBD1. The CDR3 is 13 residues long. The ends lost 11 bases at V and 2 bases at J; junction bases unmatched: 4. The germline gives CDR1 ENHRY, CDR2 SYGVKD. The CDR3 DNA is TGTGCCGGACAGGGGACAGCTGGAAACACCATATATTTT. Amino acid sequence: CAGQGTAGNTIYF.

The gene calls are TRBV5-1 and TRBJ1-1, with 9 bases aligning to TRBD1. Germline-derived CDR1 and CDR2 are SGHRS and YFSETQ. The J segment lost 4 bases and the V segment lost 4 bases, leaving 11 bases of the junction unmatched. The CDR3 is made up of 16 amino acids. The CDR3 DNA reads TGCGCCAGCAGCCCCCAGGGACAGGGATGGGGCACTGAAGCTTTCTTT. Its translation is CASSPQGQGWGTEAFF. The full variable domain, completed using reference TRBV5-1 and TRBJ1-1, is KAGVTQTPRYLIKTRGQQVTLSCSPISGHRSVSWYQQTPGQGLQFLFEYFSETQRNKGNFPGRFSGRQFSNSRSEMNVSTLELGDSALYLCASSPQGQGWGTEAFFGQGTRLTVV.

The table lists this clone with a few counts. This chain links TRBV7-9 with TRBJ1-3; D is possibly TRBD1 (6 bases). CDR1 is SEHNR, CDR2 FQNEAQ, per germline (reference sequence). The CDR3 extends over 15 amino acids. V was trimmed by 11 bases and J by 0 bases, leaving 17 bases between them. The CDR3 region is CAGSQGTHSGNTIYF. In nucleotides, the CDR3 is TGTGCCGGATCTCAGGGGACTCACTCTGGAAACACCATATATTTT.

With respect to this clone: The sample carries other DNA sequences with the same CDR3. The rearrangement links TRBV5-1 to TRBJ1-1; weak D call: TRBD1 (6 bases). Germline V lookup: CDR1 SGHRS, CDR2 YFSETQ. The CDR3 extends over 14 amino acids. Trimming cost V 2 bases and J 5 bases, with 13 bases left between them. The CDR3 here is CASSLVGGETEAFF. CDR3 in DNA: TGCGCCAGCAGCTTAGTAGGGGGTGAGACTGAAGCTTTCTTT.

This rearrangement joins TRBV30 to TRBJ2-3, with D perhaps matching TRBD2 (5 bases). V lost 3 bases and J 2 bases, leaving 9 bases between the germline ends. The CDR3 is 13 residues long. Germline V lookup: CDR1 GTSNPN, CDR2 SVGIG (reference sequence). As DNA, the CDR3 is TGTGCCTGGAGGAGGGAGACCACAGATACGCAGTATTTT. Amino acid sequence: CAWRRETTDTQYF.

The rearrangement joins TRBV5-1 to TRBJ2-5, with D uncertain. This CDR3 is built from 13 residues. The V end lost 4 bases, the J end lost 0 bases, and 7 bases lay between the germline ends. The germline CDR1 and CDR2 sequences are SGHRS and YFSETQ. CDR3 loop: CASSPRDQETQYF. CDR3 nucleotides: TGCGCCAGCAGCCCCCGGGACCAAGAGACCCAGTACTTC.

The chain has TRBV7-3 and TRBJ2-1; weak D call: TRBD2 (5 bases). Germline CDR1 and CDR2: SGHTA and FQGTGA. The length of the CDR3 is 14 residues. The V and J ends lost 4 bases and 4 bases respectively, with 11 bases between them. CDR3 nucleotides: TGTGCCAGCAGCTCCGGGGTCGGTTACAATGAGCAGTTCTTC. Its protein is CASSSGVGYNEQFF. Full variable domain (outside the CDR3, taken from reference TRBV7-3 and TRBJ2-1): GAGVSQTPSNKVTEKGKYVELRCDPISGHTALYWYRQSLGQGPEFLIYFQGTGAADDSGLPNDRFFAVRPEGSVSTLKIQRTERGDSAVYLCASSSGVGYNEQFFGPGTRLTVL.

The chain uses TRBV7-3 and TRBJ2-1, with TRBD2 as a possible D gene (7 bases). The V end was cut by 5 bases, the J end by 4 bases, with 12 bases between. Germline assignment: CDR1 SGHTA and CDR2 FQGTGA. There are 14 residues in the CDR3. The CDR3 DNA reads as TGTGCCAGCAGCCGCGAGGGGGGGTACAATGAGCAGTTCTTC. Protein: CASSREGGYNEQFF.

This chain uses TRBV11-3 with TRBJ2-1; 9 bases align to TRBD2. The CDR3 has 15 residues. V lost 0 bases, J lost 7 bases, and 4 bases stayed unmatched. Germline CDR1 reads SGHNT; CDR2 reads YENEEA. CDR3 in amino acids: CASSLEARGGNEQFF. The CDR3 DNA follows: TGTGCCAGCAGCTTAGAAGCGCGGGGGGGAAATGAGCAGTTCTTC.

The chain is built from TRBV6-5 and TRBJ2-2; D gene uncertain. The CDR3 has 13 residues. Germline CDR1 is MNHEY and CDR2 is SVGAGI. The V gene lost 7 bases and the J gene lost 0 bases, with 6 bases spanning the gap. This CDR3 reads CASIVSNTGELFF. Written as DNA, the CDR3 is TGTGCCAGCATCGTATCGAACACCGGGGAGCTGTTTTTT.

This clone was detected a few times. The chain has TRBV5-4 and TRBJ2-1, with D perhaps TRBD1 (5 bases). This CDR3 has 15 residues. The ends were cut back, 2 bases at V and 0 bases at J, with 9 bases in the middle. Looked up from germline, CDR1 is SGHNT and CDR2 is YYREEE (reference sequence). This CDR3 is CASSFTGASYNEQFF. CDR3 DNA: TGTGCCAGCAGCTTCACAGGTGCCTCCTACAATGAGCAGTTCTTC.

The V gene is TRBV19, the J gene TRBJ2-1; 10 bases map to TRBD1. With V trimmed by 8 bases and J by 5 bases, 9 bases remained unmatched. The CDR3 extends over 15 amino acids. Germline CDR1 LNHDA, CDR2 SQIVND (reference sequence). CDR3 sequence reads: CASENRDRGNNEQFF. The CDR3 DNA reads TGTGCCAGTGAGAACCGGGACAGGGGTAACAATGAGCAGTTCTTC.

CDR3 loop: CASSLNRMETQYF. The CDR3 nucleotides are TGTGCCAGCAGCTTAAACAGGATGGAGACCCAGTACTTC. The chain recombines TRBV7-8 with TRBJ2-5; weak D call: TRBD1 (5 bases). V lost 2 bases to trimming and J lost 5 bases, with 9 bases between them. The CDR3 covers 13 residues. In germline, CDR1 is SGHVS, CDR2 FQNEAQ.

V usage is TRBV6-5 and J usage is TRBJ1-5; 7 bases are a match to TRBD1. CDR1 is MNHEY and CDR2 is SVGAGI in the germline V gene. V shed 9 bases and J 7 bases; nucleotides not matched to a gene: 9. The CDR3 runs 13 residues. The CDR3 sequence is CASSDRVFQPQHF. The DNA of the CDR3 is TGTGCCAGTTCTGACAGGGTATTCCAGCCCCAGCATTTT.

This clone was seen a few times. The chain combines TRBV6-1 with TRBJ1-2; the D gene is possibly TRBD1 (5 bases). The CDR3 extends over 15 amino acids. Germline lookup yields CDR1 MNHNS and CDR2 SASEGT. V was shortened by 0 bases and J by 0 bases, with 8 bases between the two germline ends. CDR3 nucleotide sequence: TGTGCCAGCAGTGAAGCGGGGGGAGCTAACTATGGCTACACCTTC. Its protein is CASSEAGGANYGYTF.

The chain combines TRBV6-5 with TRBJ1-4, with 8 bases fitting TRBD1. Trimming at V came to 4 bases and at J to 3 bases, leaving 4 bases not matched to a gene. The CDR3 contains 15 residues. From germline, CDR1 is MNHEY and CDR2 SVGAGI. In nucleotides, the CDR3 is TGTGCCAGCAGTTTCCAGGGGGCTGCTAATGAAAAACTGTTTTTT. Translating it yields CASSFQGAANEKLFF.

The chain combines TRBV24-1 with TRBJ1-2; 8 positions match TRBD1. The germline CDR1 and CDR2 sequences are KGHDR and SFDVKD. This CDR3 has 13 residues. Trimming removed 9 bases from V and 0 bases from J; junction bases left unmatched: 2. The DNA of the CDR3 is TGTGCCACCGGACAGGGTTCTAACTATGGCTACACCTTC. This codes for CATGQGSNYGYTF.

This chain links TRBV5-6 with TRBJ2-4; 9 bases agree with TRBD1. CDR1 is SGHDT, CDR2 YYEEEE, per germline. J gave up 1 base and V 4 bases, and 6 bases lay outside the gene matches. The CDR3 is made up of 16 amino acids. CDR3 DNA sequence: TGTGCCAGCAGCGGGACAGGGTTGTTGGCCAAAAACATTCAGTACTTC. It codes for CASSGTGLLAKNIQYF.

This clone was recorded a few times. This chain joins TRBV10-1 and TRBJ2-2; D ambiguous. Trimming shortened V by 1 base and J by 4 bases, and 10 bases separated the two germline ends. Germline lookup yields CDR1 WNHNN and CDR2 SYGVQD (reference sequence). The CDR3 length is 15 residues. The CDR3 loop reads CASSELAGPTGELFF. The CDR3 nucleotides read TGCGCCAGCAGTGAGTTGGCAGGACCCACCGGGGAGCTGTTTTTT.